This T cell receptor (beta chain) was obtained from a study of blood T cell repertoires in COVID-19. Germline CDR1 reads LNHDA; CDR2 reads SQIVND (reference sequence). The CDR3 loop spans 13 amino acids. The ends lost 5 bases at V and 3 bases at J; junction bases unmatched: 3. Membership in each cohort depended on participant-reported clinical history. A COVID-19 case was met by exposed participants within 2 weeks before study entry. Original analysis: Estimation of nucleated cell counts was performed using reference gene primer amplification. Profiling relied on immunoSEQ multiplex PCR, and the TCRdb table lists in-frame clones only, not all of them. D and trimming come from the DNA, and the V and J calls and clone size come from that table. The sample consists of roughly 200,000 clones, about 86% of them appearing once.

The material sequenced was PBMCs or T cells enriched from blood (not recorded which). The chain has TRBV19 and TRBJ1-1, with TRBD1 matching 7 bases. The origin of this receptor is a young woman who had been exposed to COVID-19. The CDR3 spells CASSAQGDTEAFF. CDR3 DNA: TGTGCCAGTAGTGCGCAGGGGGACACTGAAGCTTTCTTT.